The 7 T cell receptor beta chains below come from one sample, sequenced in a study of OX40 agonist ivuxolimab in advanced cancers. The method was immunoSEQ multiplex PCR; TCRdb's version includes in-frame clones alone and lacks a portion of them. The sample has 75,000 to 80,000 clones; roughly 80% are singletons. Sequences were derived from CD4+ or CD8+ T cells sorted from blood, sampled in a trial of the OX40 agonist ivuxolimab. Receptor source: an adult with an advanced solid tumor such as melanoma, head and neck, liver or kidney cancer.

The chain is built from TRBV6-5 and TRBJ1-5; D gene ambiguous. CDR1 and CDR2 (germline): MNHEY, SVGAGI. Deletions cut 2 bases from V and 6 bases from J, with 8 bases between. The CDR3 totals 13 residues. CDR3 sequence (DNA): TGTGCCAGCAGTTACAGGGAGGGTCAGCCCCAGCATTTT. It is translated as CASSYREGQPQHF.

This clone was detected once. The rearrangement uses TRBV6-1 and TRBJ1-1, with D maybe TRBD1 (5 bases). The V end lost 6 bases, the J end lost 1 base, and 15 bases lay between the germline ends. The CDR3 covers 15 residues. The germline CDR1 and CDR2 sequences are MNHNS and SASEGT. The CDR3 here is CASRQQPQGNTEAFF. CDR3 bases: TGTGCCAGCAGACAGCAACCTCAGGGGAACACTGAAGCTTTCTTT.

The chain has TRBV10-3 and TRBJ2-7; 15 positions match TRBD2. V lost 4 bases to trimming and J lost 5 bases; unmatched junction nucleotides: 6. CDR3 length: 16 amino acids. Germline CDR1 and CDR2: ENHRY and SYGVKD. The DNA of the CDR3 is TGTGCCATCAGTGCCGGGACTAGCGGGAGGTTCAACGAGCAGTACTTC. Translated, it gives CAISAGTSGRFNEQYF.

V and J are TRBV7-2 and TRBJ2-7; D tentatively reads TRBD1 or TRBD2 (5 bases each). Germline V CDR1 and CDR2: SGHTA, FQGNSA. Trimming took 6 bases from V and 4 from J, leaving 22 bases between them. The CDR3 is 16 residues long. This CDR3 is CASRITGTGPGYEQYF. CDR3 DNA sequence: TGTGCCAGCAGGATAACAGGAACGGGTCCGGGGTACGAGCAGTACTTC.

This clone is a singleton in its sample. This rearrangement joins TRBV6-5 to TRBJ1-1, with no clear D. Germline V gene data show CDR1 as MNHEY and CDR2 as SVGAGI. The ends were cut back, 6 bases at V and 2 bases at J, with 10 bases in the middle. This CDR3 has 13 residues. The CDR3 loop reads CASRLQRNTEAFF. In nucleotides, the CDR3 is TGTGCCAGCAGACTACAGCGAAACACTGAAGCTTTCTTT.

The chain recombines TRBV4-1 with TRBJ2-5, with D unresolved. Germline V gives CDR1 MGHRA, CDR2 YSYEKL. There are 13 residues in the CDR3. Trimming left V 1 base short and J 5 bases short, with 8 bases between. The CDR3 DNA sequence: TGCGCCAGCAGCCAAGTACCGAAGGAGACCCAGTACTTC. The encoded protein is CASSQVPKETQYF.

The rearrangement links TRBV19 to TRBJ2-1; TRBD2 is a possible D gene (6 bases). V lost 0 bases and J 8 bases, leaving 14 bases between the germline ends. Germline V gene data show CDR1 as LNHDA and CDR2 as SQIVND (reference sequence). This CDR3 region has 15 residues. CDR3 sequence: CASSIDLARRDEQFF. The CDR3 nucleotides read TGTGCCAGTAGTATAGACCTAGCGCGAAGGGATGAGCAGTTCTTC.